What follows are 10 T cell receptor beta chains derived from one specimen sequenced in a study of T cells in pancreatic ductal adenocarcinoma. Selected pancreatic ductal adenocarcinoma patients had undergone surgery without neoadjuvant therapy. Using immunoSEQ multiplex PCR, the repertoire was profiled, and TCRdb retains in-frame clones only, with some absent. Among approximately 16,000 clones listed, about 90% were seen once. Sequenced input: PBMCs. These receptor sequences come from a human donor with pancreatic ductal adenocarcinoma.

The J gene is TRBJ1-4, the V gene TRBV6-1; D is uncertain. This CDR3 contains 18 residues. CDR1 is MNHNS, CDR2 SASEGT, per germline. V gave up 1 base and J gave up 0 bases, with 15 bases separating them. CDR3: CASSEVGPRRTTNEKLFF. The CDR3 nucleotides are TGTGCCAGCAGTGAAGTCGGGCCGAGACGTACAACTAATGAAAAACTGTTTTTT.

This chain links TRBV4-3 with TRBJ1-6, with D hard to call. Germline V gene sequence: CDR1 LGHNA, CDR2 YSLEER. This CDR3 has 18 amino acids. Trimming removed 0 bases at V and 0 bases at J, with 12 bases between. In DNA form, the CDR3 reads TGCGCCAGCAGCCAAGACCCGGAGGGAGCCTCCTATAATTCACCCCTCCACTTT. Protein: CASSQDPEGASYNSPLHF.

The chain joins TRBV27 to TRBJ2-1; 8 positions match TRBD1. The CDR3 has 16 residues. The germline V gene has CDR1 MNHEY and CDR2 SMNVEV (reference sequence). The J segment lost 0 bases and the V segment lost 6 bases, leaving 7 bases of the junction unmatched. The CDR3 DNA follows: TGTGCCAGCAGGACAGGGGCCAAGGGCTCCTACAATGAGCAGTTCTTC. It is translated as CASRTGAKGSYNEQFF.

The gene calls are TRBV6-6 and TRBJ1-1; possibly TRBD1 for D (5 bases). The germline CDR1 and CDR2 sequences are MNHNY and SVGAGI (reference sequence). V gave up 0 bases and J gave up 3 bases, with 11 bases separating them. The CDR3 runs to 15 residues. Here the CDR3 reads CASSYSTRDHTEAFF. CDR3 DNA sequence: TGTGCCAGCAGTTACTCGACTAGGGACCACACTGAAGCTTTCTTT.

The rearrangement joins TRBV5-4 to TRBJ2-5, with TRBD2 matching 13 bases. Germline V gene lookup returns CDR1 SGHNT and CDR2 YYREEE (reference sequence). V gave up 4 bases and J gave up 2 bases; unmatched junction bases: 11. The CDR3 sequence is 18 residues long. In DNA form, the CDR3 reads TGTGCCAGCAGCCCTGGAGGACTAGCGGGGGTGACACAAGAGACCCAGTACTTC. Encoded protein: CASSPGGLAGVTQETQYF.

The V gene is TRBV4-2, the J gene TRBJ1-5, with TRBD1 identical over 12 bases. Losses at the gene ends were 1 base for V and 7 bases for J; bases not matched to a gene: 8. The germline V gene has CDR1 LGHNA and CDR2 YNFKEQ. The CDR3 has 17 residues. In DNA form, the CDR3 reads TGTGCCAGCAGCCAAGTCCGGGACAGGGGGCGCGGGCAGCCCCAGCATTTT. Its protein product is CASSQVRDRGRGQPQHF.

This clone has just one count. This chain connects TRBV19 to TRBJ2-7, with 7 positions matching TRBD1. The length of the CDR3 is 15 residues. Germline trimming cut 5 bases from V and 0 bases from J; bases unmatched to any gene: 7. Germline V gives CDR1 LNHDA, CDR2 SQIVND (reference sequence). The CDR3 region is CASSWSTGSSYEQYF. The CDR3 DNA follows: TGTGCCAGTAGTTGGTCGACAGGGAGCTCCTACGAGCAGTACTTC.

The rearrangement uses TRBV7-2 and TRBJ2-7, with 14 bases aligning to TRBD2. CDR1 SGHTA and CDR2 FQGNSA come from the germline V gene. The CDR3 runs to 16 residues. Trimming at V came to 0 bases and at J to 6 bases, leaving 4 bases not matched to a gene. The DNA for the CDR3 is TGTGCCAGCAGCTTAGCGGGACTAGCGGGAGTCTCCGAGCAGTACTTC. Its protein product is CASSLAGLAGVSEQYF. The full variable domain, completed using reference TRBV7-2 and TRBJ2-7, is GAGVSQSPSNKVTEKGKDVELRCDPISGHTALYWYRQSLGQGLEFLIYFQGNSAPDKSGLPSDRFSAERTGGSVSTLTIQRTQQEDSAVYLCASSLAGLAGVSEQYFGPGTRLTVT.

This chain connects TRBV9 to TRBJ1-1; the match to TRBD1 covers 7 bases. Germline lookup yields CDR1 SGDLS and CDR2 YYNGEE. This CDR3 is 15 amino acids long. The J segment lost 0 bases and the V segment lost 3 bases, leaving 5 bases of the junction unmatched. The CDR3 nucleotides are TGTGCCAGCAGCGCCCGACAGGGTATGAACACTGAAGCTTTCTTT. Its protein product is CASSARQGMNTEAFF. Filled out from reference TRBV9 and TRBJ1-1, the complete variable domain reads DSGVTQTPKHLITATGQRVTLRCSPRSGDLSVYWYQQSLDQGLQFLIQYYNGEERAKGNILERFSAQQFPDLHSELNLSSLELGDSALYFCASSARQGMNTEAFFGQGTRLTVV.

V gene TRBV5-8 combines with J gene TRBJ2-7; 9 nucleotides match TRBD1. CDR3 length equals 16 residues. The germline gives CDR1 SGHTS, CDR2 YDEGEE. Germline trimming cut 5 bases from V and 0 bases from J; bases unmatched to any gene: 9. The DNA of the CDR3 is TGTGCCAGCAGTTCCGAAGGGACAGGGAACTCCTACGAGCAGTACTTC. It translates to CASSSEGTGNSYEQYF.